Detailed here is one T cell receptor (beta chain). Its antigen is not known. This specimen comes from a study of cytotoxic CD8 clonotypes in ibrutinib-treated CLL. Study-wide background: Within the patient group, about ten were relapsed/refractory and roughly 14 treatment-naive, and approximately 17 were IGHV unmutated. Study conclusions and caveats: Clonality showed a rise at ibrutinib response that reversed toward baseline at progression.

TCRdb keeps only in-frame clones here, not all; method: immunoSEQ multiplex PCR. There are over 100,000 clones in the sample; 70% to 90% occur only once, and approximately 2% lies in the top ten. Trimming cost V 4 bases and J 2 bases, with 17 bases left between them. This CDR3 region has 16 residues. CDR1 and CDR2 (germline): MGHRA, YSYEKL. The sample in question was PBMCs, obtained after 24 months of ibrutinib treatment. The J gene is TRBJ2-5, the V gene TRBV4-1; D is possibly TRBD1 or TRBD2 (5 bases each). This sequence originates from a human donor with chronic lymphocytic leukemia. The CDR3 DNA sequence: TGCGCCAGCAGCCGGAGTCCGGGACCCCGGCAAGAGACCCAGTACTTC. Translated: CASSRSPGPRQETQYF.